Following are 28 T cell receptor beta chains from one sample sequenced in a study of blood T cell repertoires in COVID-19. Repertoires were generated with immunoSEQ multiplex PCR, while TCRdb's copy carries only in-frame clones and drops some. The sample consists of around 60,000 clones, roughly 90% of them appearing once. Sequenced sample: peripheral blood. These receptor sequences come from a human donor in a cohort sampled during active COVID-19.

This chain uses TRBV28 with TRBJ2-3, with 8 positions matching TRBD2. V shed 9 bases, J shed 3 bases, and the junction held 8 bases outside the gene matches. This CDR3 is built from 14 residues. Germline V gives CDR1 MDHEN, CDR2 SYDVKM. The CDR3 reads CASASGSPTDTQYF. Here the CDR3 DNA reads TGTGCCAGTGCAAGCGGGAGCCCGACAGATACGCAGTATTTT.

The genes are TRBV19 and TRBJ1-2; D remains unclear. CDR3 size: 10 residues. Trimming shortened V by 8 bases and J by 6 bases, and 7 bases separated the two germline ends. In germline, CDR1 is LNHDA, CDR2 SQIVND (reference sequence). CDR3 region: CASGEHGYTF. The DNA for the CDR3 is TGTGCCAGTGGGGAGCATGGCTACACCTTC.

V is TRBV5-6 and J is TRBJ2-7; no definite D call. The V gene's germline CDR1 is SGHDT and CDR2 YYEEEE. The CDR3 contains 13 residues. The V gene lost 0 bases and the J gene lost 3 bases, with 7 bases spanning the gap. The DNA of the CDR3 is TGTGCCAGCAGCTTGGATCGTAGCTACGAGCAGTACTTC. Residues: CASSLDRSYEQYF.

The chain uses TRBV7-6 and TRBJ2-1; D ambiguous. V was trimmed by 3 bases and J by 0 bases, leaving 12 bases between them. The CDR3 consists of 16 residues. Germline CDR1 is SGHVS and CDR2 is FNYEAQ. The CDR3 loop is CASSFDSTNSYNEQFF. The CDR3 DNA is TGTGCCAGCAGCTTTGACTCGACGAACTCCTACAATGAGCAGTTCTTC.

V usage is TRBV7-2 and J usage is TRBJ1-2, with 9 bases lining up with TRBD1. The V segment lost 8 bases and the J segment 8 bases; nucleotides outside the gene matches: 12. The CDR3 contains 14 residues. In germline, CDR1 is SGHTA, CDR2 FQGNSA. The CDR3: CASSTPGQGAGYTF. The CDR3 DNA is TGTGCCAGCTCGACCCCGGGACAGGGTGCGGGCTACACCTTC.

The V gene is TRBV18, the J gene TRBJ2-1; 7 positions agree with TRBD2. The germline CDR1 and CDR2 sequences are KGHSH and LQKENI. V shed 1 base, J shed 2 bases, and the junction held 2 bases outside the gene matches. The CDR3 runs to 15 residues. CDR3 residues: CASSPLTSTYNEQFF. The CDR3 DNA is TGTGCCAGCTCACCACTGACTAGCACCTACAATGAGCAGTTCTTC.

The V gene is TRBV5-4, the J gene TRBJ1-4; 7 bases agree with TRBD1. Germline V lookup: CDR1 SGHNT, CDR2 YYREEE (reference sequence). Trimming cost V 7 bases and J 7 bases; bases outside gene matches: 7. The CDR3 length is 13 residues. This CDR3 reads CASLGYRGEKLFF. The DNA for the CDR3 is TGTGCCAGCCTGGGCTACAGGGGTGAAAAACTGTTTTTT.

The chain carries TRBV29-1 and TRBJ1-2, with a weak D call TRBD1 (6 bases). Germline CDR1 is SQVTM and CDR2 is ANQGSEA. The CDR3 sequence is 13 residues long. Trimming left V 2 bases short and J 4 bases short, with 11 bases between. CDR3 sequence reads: CSVEMDRTYGYTF. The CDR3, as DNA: TGCAGCGTTGAAATGGACAGAACCTATGGCTACACCTTC.

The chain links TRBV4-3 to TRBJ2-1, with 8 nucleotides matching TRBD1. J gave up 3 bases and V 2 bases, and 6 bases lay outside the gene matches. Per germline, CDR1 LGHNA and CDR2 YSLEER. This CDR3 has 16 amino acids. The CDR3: CASSQSSGGNYNEQFF. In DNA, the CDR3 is TGCGCCAGCAGCCAATCATCAGGGGGCAACTACAATGAGCAGTTCTTC.

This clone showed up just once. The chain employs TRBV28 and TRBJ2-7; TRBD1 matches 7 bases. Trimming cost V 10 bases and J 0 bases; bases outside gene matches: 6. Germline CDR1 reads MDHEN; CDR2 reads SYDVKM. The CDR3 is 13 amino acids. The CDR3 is CAITGASSYEQYF. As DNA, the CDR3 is TGTGCCATCACAGGGGCTTCCTCCTACGAGCAGTACTTC.

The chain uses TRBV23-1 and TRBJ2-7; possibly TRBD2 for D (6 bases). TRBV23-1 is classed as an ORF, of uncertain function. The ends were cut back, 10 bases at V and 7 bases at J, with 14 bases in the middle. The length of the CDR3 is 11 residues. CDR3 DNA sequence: TGCGCCACCCAAGGAGGGAATGAGCAGTACTTC. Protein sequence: CATQGGNEQYF.

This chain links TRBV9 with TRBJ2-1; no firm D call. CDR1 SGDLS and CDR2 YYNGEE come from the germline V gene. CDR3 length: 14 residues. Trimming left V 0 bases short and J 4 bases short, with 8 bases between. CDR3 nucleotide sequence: TGTGCCAGCAGCGTAGGGGTAGCATACAATGAGCAGTTCTTC. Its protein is CASSVGVAYNEQFF.

The CDR3 sequence: CASSFRGRGNQPQHF. Written as DNA, the CDR3 is TGTGCCAGCAGTTTCAGGGGAAGGGGGAATCAGCCCCAGCATTTT. The chain combines TRBV28 with TRBJ1-5, with a possible D match to TRBD1 (6 bases). The CDR3 is 15 residues long. V lost 3 bases and J 4 bases, leaving 13 bases between the germline ends. Germline CDR1 is MDHEN and CDR2 is SYDVKM.

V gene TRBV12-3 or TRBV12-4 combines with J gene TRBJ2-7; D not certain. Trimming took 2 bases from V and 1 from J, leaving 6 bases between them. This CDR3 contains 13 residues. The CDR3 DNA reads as TGTGCCAGCAGTTTACCAGAATCCTACGAGCAGTACTTC. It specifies CASSLPESYEQYF.

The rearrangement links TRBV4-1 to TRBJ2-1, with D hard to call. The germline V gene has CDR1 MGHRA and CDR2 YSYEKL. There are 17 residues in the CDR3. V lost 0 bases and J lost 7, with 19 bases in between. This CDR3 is CASSQDEPGGFRNEQFF. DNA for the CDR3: TGCGCCAGCAGCCAAGATGAGCCAGGTGGGTTTCGGAATGAGCAGTTCTTC.

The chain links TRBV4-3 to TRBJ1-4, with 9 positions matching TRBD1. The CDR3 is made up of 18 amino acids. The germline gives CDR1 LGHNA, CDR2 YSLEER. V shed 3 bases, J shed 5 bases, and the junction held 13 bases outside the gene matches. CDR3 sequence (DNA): TGCGCCAGCAGCCAGTCCGGGACAGGGAGAGGGGGCAATGAAAAACTGTTTTTT. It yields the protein CASSQSGTGRGGNEKLFF.

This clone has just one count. The CDR3 sequence: CASSKLAGGQGDTQYF. CDR3 nucleotides: TGTGCCAGCAGCAAACTAGCGGGGGGGCAGGGAGATACGCAGTATTTT. This sequence joins TRBV7-2 and TRBJ2-3; 13 bases align to TRBD2. Germline lookup yields CDR1 SGHTA and CDR2 FQGNSA. The V segment lost 5 bases and the J segment 5 bases; nucleotides outside the gene matches: 7. The CDR3 length is 16 residues.

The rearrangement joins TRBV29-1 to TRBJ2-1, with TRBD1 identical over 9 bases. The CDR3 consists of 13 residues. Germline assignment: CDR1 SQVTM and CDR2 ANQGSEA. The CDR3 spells CRTQGANRNEQFF. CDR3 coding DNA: TGCAGGACACAGGGGGCGAATAGGAATGAGCAGTTCTTC.

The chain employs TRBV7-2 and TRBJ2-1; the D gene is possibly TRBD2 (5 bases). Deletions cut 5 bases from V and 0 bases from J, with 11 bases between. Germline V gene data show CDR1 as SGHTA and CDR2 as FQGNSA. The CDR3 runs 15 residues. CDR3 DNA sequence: TGTGCCAGCAGCGTAGGACTTAACTCCTACAATGAGCAGTTCTTC. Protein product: CASSVGLNSYNEQFF.

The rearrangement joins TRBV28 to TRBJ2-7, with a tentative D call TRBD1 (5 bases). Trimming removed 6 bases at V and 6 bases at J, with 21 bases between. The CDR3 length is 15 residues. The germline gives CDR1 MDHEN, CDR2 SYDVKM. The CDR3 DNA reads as TGTGCCAGCAGCCCCGGCTCGCAGGGTATACCCGAGCAGTACTTC. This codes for CASSPGSQGIPEQYF.

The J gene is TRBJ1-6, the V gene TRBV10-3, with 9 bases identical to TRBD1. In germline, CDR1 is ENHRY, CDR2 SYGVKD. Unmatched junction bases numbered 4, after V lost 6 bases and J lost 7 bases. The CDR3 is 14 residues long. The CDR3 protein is CAISRDRDNSPLHF. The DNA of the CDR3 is TGTGCCATCAGCCGGGACAGGGACAATTCACCCCTCCACTTT.

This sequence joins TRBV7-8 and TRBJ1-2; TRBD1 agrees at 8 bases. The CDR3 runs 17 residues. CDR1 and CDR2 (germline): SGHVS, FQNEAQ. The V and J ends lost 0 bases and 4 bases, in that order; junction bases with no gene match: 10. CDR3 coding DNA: TGTGCCAGCAGCTTAGCTCCCCAGGGGGCGGTTACCTATGGCTACACCTTC. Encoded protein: CASSLAPQGAVTYGYTF. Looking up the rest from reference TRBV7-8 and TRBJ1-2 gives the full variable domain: GAGVSQSPRYKVAKRGQDVALRCDPISGHVSLFWYQQALGQGPEFLTYFQNEAQLDKSGLPSDRFFAERPEGSVSTLKIQRTQQEDSAVYLCASSLAPQGAVTYGYTFGSGTRLTVV.

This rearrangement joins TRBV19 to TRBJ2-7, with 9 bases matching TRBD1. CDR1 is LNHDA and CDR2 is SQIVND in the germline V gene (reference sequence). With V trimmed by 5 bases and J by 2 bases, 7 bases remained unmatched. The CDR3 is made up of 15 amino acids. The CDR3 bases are TGTGCCAGTAGTCCAGGGACAGGGCTTACCTACGAGCAGTACTTC. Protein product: CASSPGTGLTYEQYF.

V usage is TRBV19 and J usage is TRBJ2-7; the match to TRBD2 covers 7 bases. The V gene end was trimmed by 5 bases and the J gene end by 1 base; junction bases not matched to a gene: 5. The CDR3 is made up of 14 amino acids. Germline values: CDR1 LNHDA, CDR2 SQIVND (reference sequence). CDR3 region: CASSLAEVSYEQYF. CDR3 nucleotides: TGTGCCAGTAGTCTAGCGGAGGTATCCTACGAGCAGTACTTC.

This chain's CDR3 is CASRGARGLYEQYF. The CDR3 region has the DNA TGTGCCAGCAGGGGGGCCCGCGGTCTCTACGAGCAGTACTTC. This rearrangement joins TRBV28 to TRBJ2-7; D might be TRBD1 (6 bases). This CDR3 has 14 residues. The V gene's germline CDR1 is MDHEN and CDR2 SYDVKM. V was clipped by 6 bases and J by 3 bases, with 15 bases between them.

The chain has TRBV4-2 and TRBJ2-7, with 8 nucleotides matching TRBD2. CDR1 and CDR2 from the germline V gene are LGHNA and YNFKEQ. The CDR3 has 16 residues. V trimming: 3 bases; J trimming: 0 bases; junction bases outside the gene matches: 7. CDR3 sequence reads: CASSQETSGSSYEQYF. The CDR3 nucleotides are TGTGCCAGCAGCCAGGAAACTAGCGGAAGCTCCTACGAGCAGTACTTC.

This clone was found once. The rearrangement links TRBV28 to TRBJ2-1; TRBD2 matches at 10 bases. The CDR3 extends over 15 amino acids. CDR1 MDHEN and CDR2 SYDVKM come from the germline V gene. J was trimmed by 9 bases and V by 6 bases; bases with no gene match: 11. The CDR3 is CASRPPSGSRIEQFF. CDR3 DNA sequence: TGTGCCAGCAGACCTCCTAGCGGGAGTAGGATTGAGCAGTTCTTC.

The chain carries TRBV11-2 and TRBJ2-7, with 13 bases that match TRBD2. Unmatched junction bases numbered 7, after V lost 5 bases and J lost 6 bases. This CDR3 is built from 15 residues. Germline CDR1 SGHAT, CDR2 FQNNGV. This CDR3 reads CASSLSGLAGSEQYF. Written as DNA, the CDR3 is TGTGCCAGCAGCCTATCGGGACTAGCGGGGTCCGAGCAGTACTTC.